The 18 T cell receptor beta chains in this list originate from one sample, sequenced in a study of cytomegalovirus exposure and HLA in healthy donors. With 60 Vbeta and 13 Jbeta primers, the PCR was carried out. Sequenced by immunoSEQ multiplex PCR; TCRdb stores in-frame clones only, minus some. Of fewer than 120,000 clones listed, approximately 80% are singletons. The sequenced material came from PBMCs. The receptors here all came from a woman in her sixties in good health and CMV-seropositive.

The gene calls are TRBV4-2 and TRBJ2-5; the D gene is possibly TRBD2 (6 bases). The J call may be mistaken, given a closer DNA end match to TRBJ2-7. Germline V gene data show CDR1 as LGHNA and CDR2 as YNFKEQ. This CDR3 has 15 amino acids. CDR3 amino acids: CASSQDNDRRDEQYF. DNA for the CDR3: TGTGCCAGCAGCCAAGATAATGATCGGAGGGACGAGCAGTACTTC.

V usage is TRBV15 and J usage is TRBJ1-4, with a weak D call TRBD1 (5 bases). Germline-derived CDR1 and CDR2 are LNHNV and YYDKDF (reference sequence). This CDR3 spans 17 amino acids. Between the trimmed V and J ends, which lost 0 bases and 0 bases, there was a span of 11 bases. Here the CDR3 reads CATSRDRGGATNEKLFF. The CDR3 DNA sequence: TGTGCCACCAGCAGAGATCGGGGAGGGGCAACTAATGAAAAACTGTTTTTT. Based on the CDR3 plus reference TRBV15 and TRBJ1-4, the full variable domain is DAMVIQNPRYQVTQFGKPVTLSCSQTLNHNVMYWYQQKSSQAPKLLFHYYDKDFNNEADTPDNFQSRRPNTSFCFLDIRSPGLGDTAMYLCATSRDRGGATNEKLFFGSGTQLSVL.

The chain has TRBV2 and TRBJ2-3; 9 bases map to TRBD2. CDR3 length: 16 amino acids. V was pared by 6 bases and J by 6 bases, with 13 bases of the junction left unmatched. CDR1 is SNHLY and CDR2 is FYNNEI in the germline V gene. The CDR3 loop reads CASRQRGLAGTDTQYF. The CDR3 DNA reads TGTGCCAGCAGACAGAGGGGGCTAGCGGGAACCGATACGCAGTATTTT. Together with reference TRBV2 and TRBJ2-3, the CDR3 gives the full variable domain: EPEVTQTPSHQVTQMGQEVILRCVPISNHLYFYWYRQILGQKVEFLVSFYNNEISEKSEIFDDQFSVERPDGSNFTLKIRSTKLEDSAMYFCASRQRGLAGTDTQYFGPGTRLTVL.

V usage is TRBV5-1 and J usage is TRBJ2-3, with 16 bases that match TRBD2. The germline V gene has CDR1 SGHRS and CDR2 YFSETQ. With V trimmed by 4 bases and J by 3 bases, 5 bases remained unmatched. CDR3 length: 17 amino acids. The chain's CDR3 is CASSPGTSGRVTDTQYF. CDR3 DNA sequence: TGCGCCAGCAGCCCCGGGACTAGCGGGAGGGTTACAGATACGCAGTATTTT. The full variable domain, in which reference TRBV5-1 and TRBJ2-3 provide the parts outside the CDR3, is KAGVTQTPRYLIKTRGQQVTLSCSPISGHRSVSWYQQTPGQGLQFLFEYFSETQRNKGNFPGRFSGRQFSNSRSEMNVSTLELGDSALYLCASSPGTSGRVTDTQYFGPGTRLTVL.

Here the CDR3 DNA reads TGTGCCAGTAGTATAGCGGCGAAAGGGGACACTGAAGCTTTCTTT. Translating it yields CASSIAAKGDTEAFF. The V call is TRBV19, the J call TRBJ1-1, with a tentative D call TRBD1 (5 bases). Germline V CDR1 and CDR2: LNHDA, SQIVND (reference sequence). V dropped 1 base and J dropped 3 bases, with 12 bases sitting between them. This CDR3 has 15 amino acids.

In nucleotides, the CDR3 is TGTGCCAGCGGAGAAACCTCCCGGACAGGGAGTGGCTACACCTTC. Translation: CASGETSRTGSGYTF. V and J are TRBV6-1 and TRBJ1-2, with 8 bases matching TRBD1. Germline CDR1 is MNHNS and CDR2 is SASEGT. The CDR3 loop spans 15 amino acids. V gave up 8 bases and J gave up 7 bases; unmatched junction bases: 15.

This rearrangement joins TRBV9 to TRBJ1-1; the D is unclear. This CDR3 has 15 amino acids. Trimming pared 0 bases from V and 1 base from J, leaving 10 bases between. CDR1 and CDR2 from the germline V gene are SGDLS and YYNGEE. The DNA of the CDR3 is TGTGCCAGCAGCGTAGGTGGGCATGGGAACACTGAAGCTTTCTTT. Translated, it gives CASSVGGHGNTEAFF.

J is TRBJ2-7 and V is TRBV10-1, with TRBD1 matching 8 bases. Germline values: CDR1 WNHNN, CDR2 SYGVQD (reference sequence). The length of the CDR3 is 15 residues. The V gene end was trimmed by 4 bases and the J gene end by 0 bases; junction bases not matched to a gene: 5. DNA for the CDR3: TGCGCCAGCAGTGGTGACAGGGGTTTCTCCTACGAGCAGTACTTC. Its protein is CASSGDRGFSYEQYF.

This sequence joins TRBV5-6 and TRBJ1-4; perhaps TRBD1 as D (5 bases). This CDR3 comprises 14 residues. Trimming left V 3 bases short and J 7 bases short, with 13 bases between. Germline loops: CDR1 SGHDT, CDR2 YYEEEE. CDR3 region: CASSSQGMVEKLFF. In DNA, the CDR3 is TGTGCCAGCAGCTCGCAGGGTATGGTTGAAAAACTGTTTTTT.

The CDR3 here is CASSSTGAPNTEAFF. In DNA form, the CDR3 reads TGCGCCAGCAGCTCAACAGGGGCCCCTAACACTGAAGCTTTCTTT. The chain carries TRBV5-1 and TRBJ1-1, with TRBD1 identical over 7 bases. The trim removed 3 bases at V and 2 bases at J, leaving 7 bases unmatched. The CDR3 contains 15 residues. Germline V CDR1 and CDR2: SGHRS, YFSETQ.

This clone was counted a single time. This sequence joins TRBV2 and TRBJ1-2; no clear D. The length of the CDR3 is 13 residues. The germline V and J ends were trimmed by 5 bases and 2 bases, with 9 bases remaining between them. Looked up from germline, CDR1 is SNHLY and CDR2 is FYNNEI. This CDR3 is CASSPTPNYGYTF. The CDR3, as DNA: TGTGCCAGCAGTCCGACACCGAACTATGGCTACACCTTC.

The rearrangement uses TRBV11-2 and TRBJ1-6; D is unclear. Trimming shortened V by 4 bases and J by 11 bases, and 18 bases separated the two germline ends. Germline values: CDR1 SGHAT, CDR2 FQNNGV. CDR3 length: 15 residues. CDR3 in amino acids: CASSWRGGLSTPLHF. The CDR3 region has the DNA TGTGCCAGCAGCTGGCGGGGAGGTCTCAGTACACCCCTCCACTTT.

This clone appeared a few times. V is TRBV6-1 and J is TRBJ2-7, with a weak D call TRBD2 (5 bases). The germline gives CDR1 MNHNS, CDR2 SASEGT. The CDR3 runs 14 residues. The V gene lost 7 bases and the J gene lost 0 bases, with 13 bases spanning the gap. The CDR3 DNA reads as TGTGCCAGCACTGAGAGCGGAACCTCCTACGAGCAGTACTTC. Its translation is CASTESGTSYEQYF.

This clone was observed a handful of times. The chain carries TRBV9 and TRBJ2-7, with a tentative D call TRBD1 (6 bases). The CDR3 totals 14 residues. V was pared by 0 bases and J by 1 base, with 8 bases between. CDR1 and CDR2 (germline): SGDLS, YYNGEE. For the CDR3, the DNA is TGTGCCAGCAGCGTAGGACAGGCTTCCTACGAGCAGTACTTC. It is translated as CASSVGQASYEQYF.

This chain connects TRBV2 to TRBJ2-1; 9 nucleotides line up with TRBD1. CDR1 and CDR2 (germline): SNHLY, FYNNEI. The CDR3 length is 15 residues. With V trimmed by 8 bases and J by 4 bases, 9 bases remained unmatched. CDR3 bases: TGTGCCAGCGCTCGGCTACAGGGGGCTTACAATGAGCAGTTCTTC. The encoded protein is CASARLQGAYNEQFF.

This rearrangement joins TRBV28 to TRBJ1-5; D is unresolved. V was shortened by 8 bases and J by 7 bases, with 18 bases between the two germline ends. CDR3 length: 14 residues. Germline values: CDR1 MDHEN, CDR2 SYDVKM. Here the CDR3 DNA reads TGTGCCAGCGAAGGTGGAGGTTCTCGGCAGCCCCAGCATTTT. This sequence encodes CASEGGGSRQPQHF. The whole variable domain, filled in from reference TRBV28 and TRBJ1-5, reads DVKVTQSSRYLVKRTGEKVFLECVQDMDHENMFWYRQDPGLGLRLIYFSYDVKMKEKGDIPEGYSVSREKKERFSLILESASTNQTSMYLCASEGGGSRQPQHFGDGTRLSIL.

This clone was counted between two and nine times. CDR3 region: CASTRERGSYEQYF. In nucleotides, the CDR3 is TGTGCCAGCACAAGAGAGCGGGGGAGCTACGAGCAGTACTTC. The J gene is TRBJ2-7, the V gene TRBV28; TRBD2 agrees at 8 bases. There are 14 residues in the CDR3. The germline CDR1 and CDR2 sequences are MDHEN and SYDVKM. With V trimmed by 7 bases and J by 3 bases, 8 bases remained unmatched.

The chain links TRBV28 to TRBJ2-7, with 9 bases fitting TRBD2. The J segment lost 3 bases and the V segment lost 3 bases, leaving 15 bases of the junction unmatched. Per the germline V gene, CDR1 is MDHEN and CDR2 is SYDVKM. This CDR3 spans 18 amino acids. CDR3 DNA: TGTGCCAGCAGTTTTCATGCGGGAGGGCTTTCTATTCTCTACGAGCAGTACTTC. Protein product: CASSFHAGGLSILYEQYF.